Sequencing of this T cell receptor (beta chain) was carried out in a study of identical twins. Study-level findings and limits: Rather than following the same donors, the conclusions depended on cross-sectional statistical analysis.

The CDR3 runs 13 residues. The V and J ends lost 6 bases and 3 bases, in that order; junction bases with no gene match: 4. Concerning this clonotype: Its antigen is undetermined.

A universal primer site came from template switching; cDNA carried unique molecular identifiers. From the 5' RACE reads, TCRdb called clonotypes with MiXCR, one entry per CDR3 protein. The sample carries 350,000 or so distinct CDR3 sequences, around 12% recorded once. The same sample was also used in a study of yellow fever vaccine responses in identical twins.

The TCR originated in a woman under 30 in good health. Sequenced: CD8+ T cells sorted from blood. This sequence joins TRBV12-3 or TRBV12-4 and TRBJ2-5; 7 bases align to TRBD2. For the CDR3, the DNA is TGTGCCAGCAGATGGGGGGGGGAAGAGACCCAGTACTTC. Translation gives CASRWGGEETQYF.